This entry lists 19 T cell receptor beta chains sequenced from one sample in a study of OX40 agonist ivuxolimab in advanced cancers. The table came from immunoSEQ multiplex PCR; TCRdb's copy has only in-frame clones and leaves some out. This table has 38,000 or so clones, around 89% appearing once. Sequences were derived from CD4+ or CD8+ T cells sorted from blood, sampled in a trial of the OX40 agonist ivuxolimab. Receptor source: an adult with an advanced solid tumor such as melanoma, head and neck, liver or kidney cancer.

The chain links TRBV6-5 to TRBJ2-2, with D uncertain. V shed 5 bases and J shed 0 bases, with 4 bases lying between them. From germline, CDR1 is MNHEY and CDR2 SVGAGI. This CDR3 has 13 residues. The CDR3 coding sequence is TGTGCCAGCAGTACCGCGAACACCGGGGAGCTGTTTTTT. Translation gives CASSTANTGELFF.

The V gene is TRBV7-6, the J gene TRBJ1-1; the match to TRBD1 covers 7 bases. Trimming took 0 bases from V and 6 from J; bases not matched to a gene: 10. Germline-derived CDR1 and CDR2 are SGHVS and FNYEAQ. The CDR3 is 16 amino acids. CDR3: CASSLAETGRGSEAFF. As DNA, the CDR3 is TGTGCCAGCAGCTTAGCCGAGACAGGGAGAGGTTCTGAAGCTTTCTTT.

The V call is TRBV4-1, the J call TRBJ1-4; no firm D call. Per germline, CDR1 MGHRA and CDR2 YSYEKL. This CDR3 spans 14 amino acids. V lost 0 bases, J lost 4 bases, and 6 bases lay in between. CDR3 region: CASSQDNSNEKLFF. For the CDR3, the DNA is TGCGCCAGCAGCCAAGATAACAGTAATGAAAAACTGTTTTTT.

This clone came up once. The CDR3 region has the DNA TGTGCCAGCAGCTTGGGGGCCGGGGAGCTGTTTTTT. Its translation is CASSLGAGELFF. This chain connects TRBV7-9 to TRBJ2-2; perhaps D is TRBD1 or TRBD2 (5 bases each). With 3 bases removed from V and 6 bases from J, the gap between germline ends came to 5 bases. Germline values: CDR1 SEHNR, CDR2 FQNEAQ (reference sequence). The CDR3 runs 12 residues.

The CDR3 coding sequence is TGCAGCGTTCACCCCCGCGGGAGCCGGGAGCTGTTTTTT. It codes for CSVHPRGSRELFF. The chain has TRBV29-1 and TRBJ2-2, with 7 bases lining up with TRBD2. V was pared by 5 bases and J by 9 bases, with 9 bases of the junction left unmatched. The CDR3 contains 13 residues. The V gene's germline CDR1 is SQVTM and CDR2 ANQGSEA.

This chain connects TRBV11-2 to TRBJ2-7; D gene uncertain. In germline, CDR1 is SGHAT, CDR2 FQNNGV. The CDR3 has 15 amino acids. The germline V and J ends were trimmed by 1 base and 0 bases, with 10 bases remaining between them. The chain's CDR3 is CASSLAGTSSYEQYF. As DNA, the CDR3 is TGTGCCAGCAGCTTAGCCGGCACCAGCTCCTACGAGCAGTACTTC. The full variable domain, its missing parts supplied by reference TRBV11-2 and TRBJ2-7, is EAGVAQSPRYKIIEKRQSVAFWCNPISGHATLYWYQQILGQGPKLLIQFQNNGVVDDSQLPKDRFSAERLKGVDSTLKIQPAKLEDSAVYLCASSLAGTSSYEQYFGPGTRLTVT.

The chain uses TRBV7-9 and TRBJ1-1; D not resolved. CDR3 length equals 18 residues. Looked up from germline, CDR1 is SEHNR and CDR2 is FQNEAQ (reference sequence). V lost 1 base to trimming and J lost 1 base, with 19 bases between them. The CDR3 sequence: CASSLGFGLPIKNTEAFF. CDR3 in DNA: TGTGCCAGCAGCTTAGGGTTCGGACTGCCCATAAAGAACACTGAAGCTTTCTTT.

V is TRBV13 and J is TRBJ2-1; 10 bases match TRBD2. Germline V CDR1 and CDR2: PRHDT, FYEKMQ (reference sequence). J lost 12 bases, V lost 4 bases, and 21 bases had no gene match. The CDR3 has 18 amino acids. CDR3 region: CASSSARLAGIHDLGQFF. For the CDR3, the DNA is TGTGCCAGCAGCTCCGCCCGACTAGCGGGTATCCACGACCTAGGGCAGTTCTTC.

This clone appeared a single time. CDR3 sequence reads: CASSLSGARTEAFF. The CDR3 DNA is TGTGCCAGCAGCTTGTCGGGGGCCAGAACTGAAGCTTTCTTT. This chain joins TRBV7-3 and TRBJ1-1, with a tentative D call TRBD1 (6 bases). V lost 3 bases to trimming and J lost 5 bases, with 13 bases between them. Germline-derived CDR1 and CDR2 are SGHTA and FQGTGA. The CDR3 totals 14 residues. Using reference TRBV7-3 and TRBJ1-1 for the parts outside the CDR3, the full variable domain is GAGVSQTPSNKVTEKGKYVELRCDPISGHTALYWYRQSLGQGPEFLIYFQGTGAADDSGLPNDRFFAVRPEGSVSTLKIQRTERGDSAVYLCASSLSGARTEAFFGQGTRLTVV.

This chain joins TRBV13 and TRBJ1-2; 8 bases are a match to TRBD1. Trimming cost V 1 base and J 6 bases; bases outside gene matches: 10. The CDR3 is 16 amino acids. Germline lookup yields CDR1 PRHDT and CDR2 FYEKMQ (reference sequence). The CDR3 nucleotides read TGTGCCAGCAGCTTAGAGTCGGTCAGGGGGCAAGATGGCTACACCTTC. Translating gives CASSLESVRGQDGYTF.

The genes are TRBV7-9 and TRBJ2-7; 8 nucleotides agree with TRBD2. Looked up from germline, CDR1 is SEHNR and CDR2 is FQNEAQ (reference sequence). The CDR3 length is 13 residues. Trimming at V came to 6 bases and at J to 6 bases, leaving 7 bases not matched to a gene. The CDR3 loop is CASRSGREAEQYF. DNA of the CDR3: TGTGCCAGCAGAAGTGGGCGGGAGGCCGAGCAGTACTTC.

This CDR3 reads CASSSGTGIYNEQFF. The CDR3, as DNA: TGTGCCAGCAGTTCCGGGACAGGGATCTACAATGAGCAGTTCTTC. The rearrangement links TRBV27 to TRBJ2-1; 9 bases match TRBD1. The CDR3 has 15 amino acids. With V trimmed by 4 bases and J by 3 bases, 4 bases remained unmatched. Germline CDR1 MNHEY, CDR2 SMNVEV (reference sequence).

This clone appeared once. The J gene is TRBJ2-7, the V gene TRBV7-7; TRBD1 aligns across 10 bases. The length of the CDR3 is 15 residues. The J segment lost 1 base and the V segment lost 5 bases, leaving 5 bases of the junction unmatched. Germline loops: CDR1 SSHAT, CDR2 FNYEAQ (reference sequence). In nucleotides, the CDR3 is TGTGCCAGCAGCCAGGGACAGGGGCATTCCTACGAGCAGTACTTC. Encoded protein: CASSQGQGHSYEQYF. The full variable domain, completed using reference TRBV7-7 and TRBJ2-7, is GAGVSQSPRYKVTKRGQDVTLRCDPISSHATLYWYQQALGQGPEFLTYFNYEAQPDKSGLPSDRFSAERPEGSISTLTIQRTEQRDSAMYRCASSQGQGHSYEQYFGPGTRLTVT.

The chain combines TRBV11-2 with TRBJ2-1, with TRBD2 matching 10 bases. The J segment lost 5 bases and the V segment lost 0 bases, leaving 7 bases of the junction unmatched. Germline CDR1 and CDR2: SGHAT and FQNNGV. The CDR3 has 17 residues. The CDR3: CASSLDLRTSGHNEQFF. The CDR3 DNA sequence: TGTGCCAGCAGCTTAGACTTAAGGACTAGCGGTCACAATGAGCAGTTCTTC.

The chain couples TRBV6-5 to TRBJ2-7; no clear D. The CDR3 contains 14 residues. Deletions cut 0 bases from V and 7 bases from J, with 13 bases between. Germline V gene sequence: CDR1 MNHEY, CDR2 SVGAGI. The CDR3 sequence is CASSYSKVAFEQYF. CDR3 in DNA: TGTGCCAGCAGTTACTCTAAGGTGGCCTTTGAGCAGTACTTC.

This chain joins TRBV5-4 and TRBJ2-3; D is undetermined. Germline lookup yields CDR1 SGHNT and CDR2 YYREEE (reference sequence). V was shortened by 1 base and J by 2 bases, with 2 bases between the two germline ends. The CDR3 has 12 amino acids. CDR3 sequence: CASSLSTDTQYF. In DNA form, the CDR3 reads TGTGCCAGCAGCTTGTCCACAGATACGCAGTATTTT. The whole variable domain, filled in from reference TRBV5-4 and TRBJ2-3, reads ETGVTQSPTHLIKTRGQQVTLRCSSQSGHNTVSWYQQALGQGPQFIFQYYREEENGRGNFPPRFSGLQFPNYSSELNVNALELDDSALYLCASSLSTDTQYFGPGTRLTVL.

This sequence joins TRBV2 and TRBJ1-6, with 8 bases aligning to TRBD1. Germline CDR1 is SNHLY and CDR2 is FYNNEI. With 2 bases clipped from V and 8 bases from J, the junction kept 20 bases outside the gene matches. This CDR3 region has 20 residues. DNA of the CDR3: TGTGCCAGCAGTGAATGGTTTGGGAGACAGGGGACTCGTTCGGATTCACCCCTCCACTTT. Its protein product is CASSEWFGRQGTRSDSPLHF.

The genes are TRBV6-5 and TRBJ2-5; 13 nucleotides match TRBD2. The J call may be in error: the DNA end matches TRBJ2-7 better. Germline-derived CDR1 and CDR2 are MNHEY and SVGAGI. CDR3 length equals 15 residues. The chain's CDR3 is CASSTLAGGLYEQYF. The CDR3, as DNA: TGTGCCAGCAGCACACTAGCGGGGGGGCTTTACGAGCAGTACTTC.

The V and J genes are TRBV4-3 and TRBJ1-4; TRBD1 is a possible D gene (6 bases). This CDR3 contains 15 residues. Per the germline V gene, CDR1 is LGHNA and CDR2 is YSLEER. The V end lost 0 bases, the J end lost 7 bases, and 12 bases lay between the germline ends. The CDR3 nucleotides read TGCGCCAGCAGCCAAGAACTAGGGGGGGGTGAAAAACTGTTTTTT. Encoded protein: CASSQELGGGEKLFF.